This paragraph covers one TCR beta chain sequence. Its antigen is not yet known. Qualities for individual bases were not recorded, and no much larger clone is one base off. TCR cDNA was synthesized by 5'RACE template switching, through which a universal primer site and unique molecular identifiers were introduced. Priming of cDNA synthesis was performed from both the TCR alpha and TCR beta constant segments. Library amplification used two PCR steps, and the second PCR step added sample barcodes and sequencing adapters. Libraries were sequenced on Illumina HiSeq 2500 (2x100 bp) or NovaSeq (2x150 bp). The source study handled its data this way. MIGEC was used to demultiplex reads and collapse the reads into UMI consensus sequences, and MiXCR was used for V(D)J alignment. Vaccine-responding clonotypes were defined with edgeR using replicate PBMC samples, requiring FDR below 0.01 and a log2 fold change above 5 up to day 15. Each bulk clonotype received a CD4 or CD8 identity based on whether the sequenced CD4 or CD8 repertoire contained that clonotype at higher abundance. The public reads were reprocessed in TCRdb via fastp at Q25 and MiXCR, keeping in-frame beta chains. Records with the same CDR3 protein are collapsed into one entry carrying the most frequent genes and DNA. TCRdb, not the original authors, processed these V and J calls. A total of 450,000 to 550,000 distinct CDR3 sequences appear in this sample, just over 20% of them only once. About 17% of the sample comes from the top ten.

The data originate from a study of T cells after yellow fever vaccination (dated by TCRdb to the late 2010s). Regarding the research as a whole: The SMART-Seq v4 Ultra Low Input RNA kit was used to prepare libraries from fractions with low cell numbers. To follow T-cell clones before and after primary and booster YFV17D yellow fever vaccination, bulk TCR alpha and beta repertoires were sequenced over time. Blood was drawn at multiple timepoints before and after primary and secondary immunization, with bulk PBMC replicates and cell subsets isolated. Two healthy male donors, one aged 18 to 30 and one aged 30 to 40 years, were included in the cohort.

Overall results and qualifications from the work: A small fraction of clonotypes appeared in both the CD4 and CD8 compartments, likely as a result of convergent recombination. Because the study included only a couple of donors, the extent to which the findings can be generalized is limited. Most clones expanded after primary vaccination were re-detected after the booster (almost 97% of CD4 and approximately 88% of CD8), suggesting broad memory maintenance. Because abundant contaminating clonotypes from the bulk population could be contained in FACS-sorted repertoires, computational filtering was required. The secondary T-cell response was found to be weaker but faster than the primary response, with a peak reached on day 5 rather than on day 15.

The sample's treatment or condition label, decoded: live attenuated yellow fever vaccine strain. At every blood-draw timepoint, two biological replicates of bulk PBMCs were collected. A standard Ficoll-Paque protocol was used to isolate PBMCs from peripheral blood. TriZol was used to extract RNA from bulk PBMCs, from CD4 and CD8 fractions, and from dextramer-positive and dextramer-negative fractions. Inclusive of the bounding cysteine and phenylalanine, the CDR3 is 16 residues long. The retained sequence is limited to the CDR3, 48 bases, with the frame set at the first base. CDR1 and CDR2 (SGHVS, FNYEAQ) derive from the germline V gene. After removal of 0 bases from V and 7 bases from J, the junction retains 8 bases not matched to a gene.

In this chain, TRBV7-6 is recombined with TRBJ2-3, with 9 central nucleotides matching TRBD2. Sequences were derived from PBMCs, sampled roughly 20 days after the first yellow fever vaccination. The clonotype was recovered from a man between 18 and 29 years old who received the YFV17D yellow fever vaccine. In nucleotide form, the sequence is TGTGCCAGCAGCTTAGCGGCTAGCGGGGCCCTGTATACGCAGTATTTT. Translated, this is CASSLAASGALYTQYF.